The 27 T cell receptor beta chains presented below share a single source sample, sequenced in a study of T cells in Graves' hyperthyroidism and ophthalmopathy (dated by TCRdb to between 2018 and 2020). Receptor amplification or capture employed multiplex PCR. Sequencing was performed on an Illumina HiSeq 2000. The TCR beta CDR3 regions were amplified from the RNA transcripts. For the first round of RT-PCR on the TCR CDR3, the HTBI primer set was used together with the Qiagen OneStep RT-PCR kit. The public reads were run again by TCRdb, first through fastp at Q25 and then through MiXCR, and only productive beta chains were kept. CDR3 protein duplicates are merged, each entry listing the most common genes and DNA. In this sample the table shows roughly 720,000 distinct CDR3 sequences, roughly 17% of which occur a single time. The ten largest clones represent 15% of the sample. Sequencing used blood. These receptors were collected from a man in his forties or fifties with Graves' hyperthyroidism.

This clonotype showed up many times. The rearrangement links TRBV9 to TRBJ2-7, with D possibly matching TRBD1 (6 bases). CDR3 length equals 13 residues. Trimming shortened V by 6 bases and J by 6 bases, and 16 bases separated the two germline ends. The germline V gene has CDR1 SGDLS and CDR2 YYNGEE. The chain's CDR3 is CASTRTPRGEQYF. Here the CDR3 DNA reads TGTGCCAGCACGAGAACCCCCAGGGGCGAGCAGTACTTC. Based on the CDR3 plus reference TRBV9 and TRBJ2-7, the full variable domain is DSGVTQTPKHLITATGQRVTLRCSPRSGDLSVYWYQQSLDQGLQFLIQYYNGEERAKGNILERFSAQQFPDLHSELNLSSLELGDSALYFCASTRTPRGEQYFGPGTRLTVT.

Comment on this clonotype: A read error may produce the germline difference seen at one junction end. V gene TRBV20-1 combines with J gene TRBJ2-7; the match to TRBD1 covers 10 bases. The germline gives CDR1 DFQATT, CDR2 SNEGSKA (reference sequence). The CDR3 has 15 residues. The CDR3 region is CSARDRDRGVDEQYF. The CDR3 region has the DNA TGCAGTGCCAGAGACCGGGACAGGGGAGTCGACGAGCAGTACTTC.

CDR3 in amino acids: CAIRKGPTSEKLFF. The DNA for the CDR3 is TGTGCCATCAGAAAGGGGCCAACCAGCGAAAAACTGTTTTTT. The chain is built from TRBV10-3 and TRBJ1-4; tentative D call: TRBD1 (5 bases). The CDR3 sequence is 14 residues long. Germline V gene lookup returns CDR1 ENHRY and CDR2 SYGVKD. V was pared by 6 bases and J by 8 bases, with 16 bases between.

This sequence joins TRBV5-1 and TRBJ2-1, with D possibly matching TRBD2 (6 bases). This CDR3 spans 14 amino acids. V gave up 5 bases and J gave up 1 base, with 10 bases separating them. The germline CDR1 and CDR2 sequences are SGHRS and YFSETQ. CDR3 DNA: TGCGCCAGCAGGGGTAGCGGTTCCTACAATGAGCAGTTCTTC. This codes for CASRGSGSYNEQFF.

The genes are TRBV7-2 and TRBJ2-7; D remains unclear. The V gene's germline CDR1 is SGHTA and CDR2 FQGNSA. Between the trimmed V and J ends, which lost 5 bases and 0 bases, there was a span of 11 bases. CDR3 length equals 14 residues. The CDR3 is CASSPIFNSYEQYF. The CDR3 DNA sequence: TGTGCCAGCAGCCCGATTTTTAACTCCTACGAGCAGTACTTC. Drawing the rest from reference TRBV7-2 and TRBJ2-7, the complete variable domain is GAGVSQSPSNKVTEKGKDVELRCDPISGHTALYWYRQSLGQGLEFLIYFQGNSAPDKSGLPSDRFSAERTGGSVSTLTIQRTQQEDSAVYLCASSPIFNSYEQYFGPGTRLTVT.

This clonotype has ten or more counts. CDR3 sequence (DNA): TGCAGTGCAGACGGGACAGGGGGCTCCTACAATGAGCAGTTCTTC. This translates into CSADGTGGSYNEQFF. The V call is TRBV20-1, the J call TRBJ2-1, with 11 bases aligning to TRBD1. The CDR3 spans 15 residues. Losses at the gene ends were 6 bases for V and 0 bases for J; bases not matched to a gene: 4. Germline-derived CDR1 and CDR2 are DFQATT and SNEGSKA (reference sequence).

The chain recombines TRBV27 with TRBJ2-2; no definite D call. The CDR3 has 16 amino acids. Between the trimmed V and J ends, which lost 5 bases and 2 bases, there was a span of 15 bases. Germline-derived CDR1 and CDR2 are MNHEY and SMNVEV (reference sequence). CDR3: CASSPQTPFNTGELFF. CDR3 nucleotide sequence: TGTGCCAGCAGTCCCCAGACTCCATTCAACACCGGGGAGCTGTTTTTT.

The chain is built from TRBV27 and TRBJ1-5; 7 nucleotides align to TRBD1. Per the germline V gene, CDR1 is MNHEY and CDR2 is SMNVEV (reference sequence). This CDR3 has 15 amino acids. The V segment lost 5 bases and the J segment 2 bases; nucleotides outside the gene matches: 6. The chain's CDR3 is CASSPLGQGNQPQHF. CDR3 bases: TGTGCCAGCAGTCCCCTTGGACAGGGCAATCAGCCCCAGCATTTT.

The J gene is TRBJ2-7, the V gene TRBV5-1; D possibly corresponds to TRBD2 (5 bases). CDR3 size: 14 residues. Germline CDR1 is SGHRS and CDR2 is YFSETQ. Trimming removed 5 bases at V and 2 bases at J, with 14 bases between. For the CDR3, the DNA is TGCGCCAGCAGGGTCGAGTCGAGGGCCTACGAGCAGTACTTC. This encodes CASRVESRAYEQYF.

This clonotype was seen at least ten times. This chain joins TRBV3-1 and TRBJ1-1; D is perhaps TRBD1 (6 bases). V gave up 5 bases and J gave up 4 bases, with 14 bases separating them. Germline V gene sequence: CDR1 LGHDT, CDR2 YNNKEL (reference sequence). The CDR3 runs 14 residues. CDR3 bases: TGTGCCAGCAGCTCACAGGGTTCGAGCACTGAAGCTTTCTTT. As protein: CASSSQGSSTEAFF.

A few counts support this clonotype. V usage is TRBV19 and J usage is TRBJ2-3, with D unclear. CDR1 is LNHDA and CDR2 is SQIVND in the germline V gene (reference sequence). The CDR3 has 15 amino acids. V was pared by 2 bases and J by 9 bases, with 18 bases between. The DNA for the CDR3 is TGTGCCAGTAGTATAACCCCAACCGGTATGGAGACGCAGTATTTT. Encoded protein: CASSITPTGMETQYF. The variable domain in full, with the rest retrieved from reference TRBV19 and TRBJ2-3, is DGGITQSPKYLFRKEGQNVTLSCEQNLNHDAMYWYRQDPGQGLRLIYYSQIVNDFQKGDIAEGYSVSREKKESFPLTVTSAQKNPTAFYLCASSITPTGMETQYFGPGTRLTVL.

This clonotype was observed at least ten times. The chain recombines TRBV3-1 with TRBJ2-1; 7 positions match TRBD1. The CDR3 consists of 15 residues. Looked up from germline, CDR1 is LGHDT and CDR2 is YNNKEL (reference sequence). Germline trimming cut 4 bases from V and 4 bases from J; bases unmatched to any gene: 7. The CDR3 region has the DNA TGTGCCAGCAGCCCTCCGAGACAGGGATACAATGAGCAGTTCTTC. This translates into CASSPPRQGYNEQFF.

This chain joins TRBV19 and TRBJ2-1; D not certain. The CDR3 has 12 residues. Deletions cut 3 bases from V and 7 bases from J, with 7 bases between. CDR1 and CDR2 (germline): LNHDA, SQIVND (reference sequence). CDR3 protein: CASSIWNNEQFF. In DNA form, the CDR3 reads TGTGCCAGTAGTATTTGGAATAATGAGCAGTTCTTC. Full variable domain (rest looked up from reference TRBV19 and TRBJ2-1): DGGITQSPKYLFRKEGQNVTLSCEQNLNHDAMYWYRQDPGQGLRLIYYSQIVNDFQKGDIAEGYSVSREKKESFPLTVTSAQKNPTAFYLCASSIWNNEQFFGPGTRLTVL.

This clonotype was seen repeatedly, ten times or more. The CDR3 is CASTSVSSYEQYF. CDR3 in DNA: TGTGCCAGCACTTCGGTGAGCTCCTACGAGCAGTACTTC. The chain links TRBV28 to TRBJ2-7; no reliable D call. The V gene lost 7 bases and the J gene lost 0 bases, with 10 bases spanning the gap. There are 13 residues in the CDR3. From germline, CDR1 is MDHEN and CDR2 SYDVKM.

The sample holds a few counts of this clonotype. V is TRBV5-8 and J is TRBJ2-3, with a tentative D call TRBD1 (6 bases). Germline V lookup: CDR1 SGHTS, CDR2 YDEGEE. The CDR3 loop spans 15 amino acids. V lost 4 bases to trimming and J lost 1 base, with 13 bases between them. The CDR3 loop is CASSLQGIGTDTQYF. The CDR3, as DNA: TGTGCCAGCAGCCTACAGGGAATTGGCACAGATACGCAGTATTTT.

In its sample, this clonotype was seen a few times. The rearrangement joins TRBV19 to TRBJ2-1; TRBD2 agrees at 10 bases. The CDR3 is 18 residues long. Germline V gene sequence: CDR1 LNHDA, CDR2 SQIVND (reference sequence). V shed 6 bases and J 10 bases; nucleotides not matched to a gene: 21. Here the CDR3 DNA reads TGTGCCAGTAGGGACGTAGCCCGGACTAGCGGACACAGGGTCGAGCAGTTCTTC. Protein: CASRDVARTSGHRVEQFF. Filled out from reference TRBV19 and TRBJ2-1, the complete variable domain reads DGGITQSPKYLFRKEGQNVTLSCEQNLNHDAMYWYRQDPGQGLRLIYYSQIVNDFQKGDIAEGYSVSREKKESFPLTVTSAQKNPTAFYLCASRDVARTSGHRVEQFFGPGTRLTVL.

This chain links TRBV4-1 with TRBJ2-5; D unresolved. CDR1 and CDR2 from the germline V gene are MGHRA and YSYEKL. V was shortened by 1 base and J by 4 bases, with 13 bases between the two germline ends. The CDR3 extends over 15 amino acids. In nucleotides, the CDR3 is TGCGCCAGCAGCCAAGTTGGCCCCCTTCGAGAGACCCAGTACTTC. Protein product: CASSQVGPLRETQYF.

The chain joins TRBV30 to TRBJ2-5; 7 nucleotides line up with TRBD1. Germline loops: CDR1 GTSNPN, CDR2 SVGIG (reference sequence). This CDR3 region has 21 residues. The J segment lost 0 bases and the V segment lost 2 bases, leaving 24 bases of the junction unmatched. The CDR3 DNA follows: TGTGCCTGGAGTTGGTCCGTGTTAGGACAGGCCCACCAAGAGTACCAAGAGACCCAGTACTTC. As protein: CAWSWSVLGQAHQEYQETQYF.

This clonotype was counted at least ten times. CDR3 residues: CASSLGTGNQPQHF. CDR3 sequence (DNA): TGTGCCAGCAGCCTAGGGACAGGCAATCAGCCCCAGCATTTT. The rearrangement joins TRBV3-1 to TRBJ1-5, with 7 bases aligning to TRBD1. The V segment lost 4 bases and the J segment 2 bases; nucleotides outside the gene matches: 2. The germline CDR1 and CDR2 sequences are LGHDT and YNNKEL (reference sequence). The CDR3 spans 14 residues.

This chain uses TRBV5-6 with TRBJ2-7; 8 nucleotides align to TRBD2. V was clipped by 4 bases and J by 2 bases; unmatched bases: 11. The CDR3 is 16 residues long. CDR1 and CDR2 (germline): SGHDT, YYEEEE. DNA for the CDR3: TGTGCCAGCAGCCGGGGGGGAAGTAGCGGGACCTACGAGCAGTACTTC. This sequence encodes CASSRGGSSGTYEQYF.

This clonotype was counted between two and nine times. The CDR3 DNA reads as TGTGCCAGCATGTCTAGCGGGAGCACAGATACGCAGTATTTT. Translating it yields CASMSSGSTDTQYF. The V call is TRBV2, the J call TRBJ2-3; the match to TRBD2 covers 8 bases. Trimming took 7 bases from V and 0 from J; bases not matched to a gene: 3. Germline assignment: CDR1 SNHLY and CDR2 FYNNEI. This CDR3 spans 14 amino acids.

This clonotype has just a few counts. The CDR3 nucleotides read TGCAGTGTTAGGCAAGTGCAGGGGGCTGGCACCGGGGAGCTGTTTTTT. This gives the protein CSVRQVQGAGTGELFF. This rearrangement joins TRBV20-1 to TRBJ2-2; 8 positions agree with TRBD1. Germline values: CDR1 DFQATT, CDR2 SNEGSKA (reference sequence). This CDR3 contains 16 residues. J lost 4 bases, V lost 7 bases, and 14 bases had no gene match.

The sample holds many counts of this clonotype. This chain uses TRBV10-3 with TRBJ2-7; D is perhaps TRBD1 (6 bases). The length of the CDR3 is 17 residues. Per germline, CDR1 ENHRY and CDR2 SYGVKD. Trimming took off 3 bases at V and 2 bases at J, with 20 bases between the two ends. The CDR3 nucleotides are TGTGCCATCAGTGACCCAAGACAGGCGGAACATCCCTACGAGCAGTACTTC. Protein sequence: CAISDPRQAEHPYEQYF.

The CDR3 DNA reads as TGTGCCACCAGCAGAGATTGGGGACCCGGGACAGGGAGCACAGATACGCAGTATTTT. Translating gives CATSRDWGPGTGSTDTQYF. The chain combines TRBV15 with TRBJ2-3; 9 nucleotides match TRBD1. This CDR3 comprises 19 residues. Germline CDR1 is LNHNV and CDR2 is YYDKDF (reference sequence). The J segment lost 0 bases and the V segment lost 0 bases, leaving 10 bases of the junction unmatched.

The chain couples TRBV11-2 to TRBJ2-5; 11 positions match TRBD2. V trimming: 4 bases; J trimming: 5 bases; junction bases outside the gene matches: 6. The CDR3 covers 15 residues. Per the germline V gene, CDR1 is SGHAT and CDR2 is FQNNGV. CDR3 coding DNA: TGTGCCAGCAGCTCCGGGACTAGCGGATGGGAGACCCAGTACTTC. This translates into CASSSGTSGWETQYF.

The chain combines TRBV5-1 with TRBJ1-4; tentatively, D is TRBD1 (5 bases). Germline V lookup: CDR1 SGHRS, CDR2 YFSETQ. The V and J ends lost 7 bases and 0 bases respectively, with 13 bases between them. There are 15 residues in the CDR3. Here the CDR3 DNA reads TGCGCCAGCCATTCCACAGGAGCAACTAATGAAAAACTGTTTTTT. This encodes CASHSTGATNEKLFF.

This clonotype was seen more than once but under ten times. V usage is TRBV19 and J usage is TRBJ2-1, with 10 bases aligning to TRBD2. The CDR3 runs to 14 residues. Trimming removed 6 bases from V and 3 bases from J; junction bases left unmatched: 2. Germline V gene data show CDR1 as LNHDA and CDR2 as SQIVND (reference sequence). This CDR3 reads CASRGTSDYNEQFF. The CDR3 nucleotides read TGTGCCAGTAGAGGGACTAGCGACTACAATGAGCAGTTCTTC.